The 20 T cell receptor beta chains in this list originate from one sample, sequenced in a study of OX40 agonist ivuxolimab in advanced cancers. TCRdb keeps only in-frame clones here, not all; method: immunoSEQ multiplex PCR. The table lists 65,000 to 90,000 clones, 70% to 90% of them singletons. The specimen was CD4+ or CD8+ T cells sorted from blood, collected in a trial of the OX40 agonist ivuxolimab. The receptor source for this set is an adult with an advanced solid tumor such as melanoma, head and neck, liver or kidney cancer.

The rearrangement joins TRBV18 to TRBJ2-5; D is unresolved. The CDR3 covers 13 residues. With 2 bases removed from V and 2 bases from J, the gap between germline ends came to 6 bases. Germline CDR1 is KGHSH and CDR2 is LQKENI. The CDR3 coding sequence is TGTGCCAGCTCACCATGGCAGCAAGAGACCCAGTACTTC. Amino acid sequence: CASSPWQQETQYF.

The chain couples TRBV27 to TRBJ1-5, with D maybe TRBD1 (5 bases). This CDR3 has 17 amino acids. V dropped 5 bases and J dropped 0 bases, with 17 bases sitting between them. The germline V gene has CDR1 MNHEY and CDR2 SMNVEV (reference sequence). This chain's CDR3 is CASSPWGDGYSNQPQHF. The CDR3 nucleotides read TGTGCCAGCAGTCCATGGGGGGACGGGTATAGCAATCAGCCCCAGCATTTT.

This chain joins TRBV25-1 and TRBJ2-3; the match to TRBD2 covers 9 bases. Trimming took 3 bases from V and 6 from J; bases not matched to a gene: 13. The CDR3 sequence is 17 residues long. Germline V gene data show CDR1 as MGHDK and CDR2 as SYGVNS. Here the CDR3 reads CASSDSAPGLAADTQYF. The CDR3 DNA follows: TGTGCCAGCAGTGATTCCGCGCCGGGACTAGCAGCTGATACGCAGTATTTT.

The chain uses TRBV5-5 and TRBJ2-7; D perhaps matches TRBD2 (6 bases). This CDR3 is 13 amino acids long. Trimming pared 4 bases from V and 13 bases from J, leaving 21 bases between. Germline V CDR1 and CDR2: SGHKS, YYEKEE (reference sequence). For the CDR3, the DNA is TGTGCCAGCAGCCCCTGGGGTGGCGGGGATACATACTTC. It is translated as CASSPWGGGDTYF. Filled out from reference TRBV5-5 and TRBJ2-7, the complete variable domain reads DAGVTQSPTHLIKTRGQQVTLRCSPISGHKSVSWYQQVLGQGPQFIFQYYEKEERGRGNFPDRFSARQFPNYSSELNVNALLLGDSALYLCASSPWGGGDTYFGPGTRLTVT.

This clone was detected only a few times. The CDR3 sequence is CASKTPGVATEAFF. The CDR3 DNA reads as TGTGCCAGCAAAACCCCAGGGGTGGCCACTGAAGCTTTCTTT. The chain recombines TRBV6-5 with TRBJ1-1; the D gene is possibly TRBD1 (6 bases). This CDR3 has 14 residues. The germline gives CDR1 MNHEY, CDR2 SVGAGI. Trimming cost V 7 bases and J 4 bases, with 16 bases left between them.

This sequence joins TRBV19 and TRBJ1-1; tentatively, D is TRBD1 (5 bases). The germline V gene has CDR1 LNHDA and CDR2 SQIVND (reference sequence). Trimming stripped 5 bases from V and 0 bases from J, with 10 bases between. The CDR3 loop spans 14 amino acids. The CDR3 here is CASSAPGMNTEAFF. The CDR3, as DNA: TGTGCCAGTAGTGCTCCAGGGATGAACACTGAAGCTTTCTTT.

The chain links TRBV4-3 to TRBJ1-2; the D is unclear. This CDR3 has 15 amino acids. Trimming pared 4 bases from V and 4 bases from J, leaving 16 bases between. Germline loops: CDR1 LGHNA, CDR2 YSLEER. The chain's CDR3 is CASSPHTASSYGYTF. The CDR3 DNA is TGCGCCAGCAGCCCCCACACGGCTTCTAGCTATGGCTACACCTTC.

This clone was recorded a few times. The chain carries TRBV11-2 and TRBJ2-5, with 12 bases lining up with TRBD1. Germline V gene lookup returns CDR1 SGHAT and CDR2 FQNNGV. Unmatched junction bases numbered 10, after V lost 3 bases and J lost 5 bases. This CDR3 has 17 residues. The CDR3 DNA follows: TGTGCCAGCAGCTTCGGTCCGGGACAGGGGGCTTCCGAGACCCAGTACTTC. Translation gives CASSFGPGQGASETQYF.

V and J are TRBV7-9 and TRBJ1-4; 7 bases match TRBD1. Trimming removed 5 bases from V and 7 bases from J; junction bases left unmatched: 7. Per the germline V gene, CDR1 is SEHNR and CDR2 is FQNEAQ (reference sequence). The CDR3 totals 14 residues. CDR3 sequence: CASSPGQLGEKLFF. The CDR3 nucleotides are TGTGCCAGCAGCCCGGGACAGCTCGGTGAAAAACTGTTTTTT. The whole variable domain, filled in from reference TRBV7-9 and TRBJ1-4, reads DTGVSQNPRHKITKRGQNVTFRCDPISEHNRLYWYRQTLGQGPEFLTYFQNEAQLEKSRLLSDRFSAERPKGSFSTLEIQRTEQGDSAMYLCASSPGQLGEKLFFGSGTQLSVL.

For this clone: The sample carries other DNA sequences with the same CDR3. The V call is TRBV6-6, the J call TRBJ2-1; 9 bases are shared with TRBD1. Germline trimming cut 2 bases from V and 6 bases from J; bases unmatched to any gene: 5. The CDR3 is 15 amino acids. The germline V gene encodes CDR1 MNHNY and CDR2 SVGAGI (reference sequence). The CDR3 region is CASSYGQGSGNEQFF. As DNA, the CDR3 is TGTGCCAGCAGTTACGGACAGGGGTCGGGCAATGAGCAGTTCTTC.

V and J are TRBV10-3 and TRBJ2-6; D uncertain. This CDR3 has 13 residues. With 3 bases removed from V and 4 bases from J, the gap between germline ends came to 4 bases. Germline V gives CDR1 ENHRY, CDR2 SYGVKD. The CDR3 coding sequence is TGTGCCATCAGTGATCCGGGGGCCAACGTCCTGACTTTC. Its translation is CAISDPGANVLTF.

This chain links TRBV10-3 with TRBJ2-1; 12 nucleotides align to TRBD2. Germline CDR1 reads ENHRY; CDR2 reads SYGVKD. The CDR3 contains 13 residues. V dropped 10 bases and J dropped 7; count of bases not matched to a gene: 5. CDR3 amino acids: CATLGTSGNEQFF. The CDR3 bases are TGTGCCACTCTCGGGACTAGCGGGAATGAGCAGTTCTTC.

This rearrangement joins TRBV5-1 to TRBJ2-5, with 8 nucleotides matching TRBD1. Per germline, CDR1 SGHRS and CDR2 YFSETQ. The CDR3 loop spans 14 amino acids. Germline trimming cut 1 base from V and 5 bases from J; bases unmatched to any gene: 4. The CDR3 loop is CASSLSGGLETQYF. The DNA for the CDR3 is TGCGCCAGCAGCTTGTCAGGGGGCCTCGAGACCCAGTACTTC.

Here the CDR3 DNA reads TGTGCCAGCAGCTTTGGCAGGGCGGCGGGCTACACCTTC. Encoded protein: CASSFGRAAGYTF. The chain carries TRBV5-4 and TRBJ1-2; D may be TRBD1 (5 bases). CDR1 and CDR2 from the germline V gene are SGHNT and YYREEE (reference sequence). The CDR3 runs to 13 residues. Trimming removed 2 bases from V and 8 bases from J, with 13 bases in between.

The chain uses TRBV11-2 and TRBJ2-5; tentatively, D is TRBD2 (6 bases). CDR3 length: 13 amino acids. Per germline, CDR1 SGHAT and CDR2 FQNNGV. V was pared by 5 bases and J by 5 bases, with 12 bases between. DNA of the CDR3: TGTGCCAGCAGCCTCCCGGAGGGTGAGACCCAGTACTTC. Residues: CASSLPEGETQYF.

This clone was recorded once. J is TRBJ1-5 and V is TRBV5-1, with D uncertain. The germline V gene encodes CDR1 SGHRS and CDR2 YFSETQ. V was shortened by 5 bases and J by 6 bases, with 12 bases between the two germline ends. This CDR3 comprises 13 residues. The CDR3 DNA reads as TGCGCCAGCAGATCAGGAGGTTTTCAGCCCCAGCATTTT. Translating gives CASRSGGFQPQHF.

J is TRBJ2-5 and V is TRBV5-1, with D unresolved. CDR3 length: 12 amino acids. The V gene lost 0 bases and the J gene lost 5 bases, with 5 bases spanning the gap. Germline values: CDR1 SGHRS, CDR2 YFSETQ. As DNA, the CDR3 is TGCGCCAGCAGCTTGGCCTGGGAGACCCAGTACTTC. Amino acid sequence: CASSLAWETQYF. Using reference TRBV5-1 and TRBJ2-5 for the parts outside the CDR3, the full variable domain is KAGVTQTPRYLIKTRGQQVTLSCSPISGHRSVSWYQQTPGQGLQFLFEYFSETQRNKGNFPGRFSGRQFSNSRSEMNVSTLELGDSALYLCASSLAWETQYFGPGTRLLVL.

The chain has TRBV5-1 and TRBJ2-5, with 10 positions matching TRBD1. The CDR3 length is 14 residues. Per germline, CDR1 SGHRS and CDR2 YFSETQ. V was clipped by 6 bases and J by 5 bases; unmatched bases: 7. DNA of the CDR3: TGCGCCAGCAAGAATGACAGGGGGCGGGAGACCCAGTACTTC. Translation: CASKNDRGRETQYF.

The chain links TRBV9 to TRBJ2-7, with TRBD2 matching over 10 bases. CDR1 and CDR2 from the germline V gene are SGDLS and YYNGEE. V was pared by 2 bases and J by 4 bases, with 6 bases of the junction left unmatched. The CDR3 has 15 residues. CDR3 residues: CASSVRLAGRYEQYF. CDR3 coding DNA: TGTGCCAGCAGCGTTAGACTAGCGGGCCGGTACGAGCAGTACTTC.

The V and J genes are TRBV7-7 and TRBJ2-3; TRBD2 matches at 11 bases. The ends lost 3 bases at V and 2 bases at J; junction bases unmatched: 4. Germline-derived CDR1 and CDR2 are SSHAT and FNYEAQ (reference sequence). This CDR3 is 16 amino acids long. CDR3 sequence reads: CASSLTSGDPTDTQYF. The CDR3 DNA reads as TGTGCCAGCAGCTTGACTAGCGGGGACCCCACAGATACGCAGTATTTT.